This TCR beta chain came from a study of radiotherapy plus CTLA-4 blockade in lung cancer. At the level of the study: Objective response rate was 18%; disease control rate, 25% to 35%. Overall study results and limits: Reports state that early shifts in blood T cell clones, with interferon-beta, best predicted response. Tumor-derived TCR clones expanded in blood after radiotherapy plus ipilimumab.

Alongside CTLA-4 blockade with ipilimumab, patients with chemo-refractory metastatic non-small-cell lung cancer received focal radiation. As for this clone: Antigen: not known.

Sequencing used immunoSEQ multiplex PCR; TCRdb keeps in-frame clones, though not all of them. The data show about 99,000 clones, almost 90% seen once. The V and J ends lost 7 bases and 4 bases respectively, with 11 bases between them. The CDR3 consists of 12 residues. CDR1 SGHDT and CDR2 YYEEEE come from the germline V gene. The sequenced sample was peripheral blood, obtained from a patient treated with radiotherapy plus ipilimumab. The receptor comes from a human donor with non-small cell lung cancer that progressed on radiotherapy plus ipilimumab. The chain recombines TRBV5-6 with TRBJ1-2; D not resolved. DNA for the CDR3: TGTGCCAGCCGACTTGGCACCTATGGCTACACCTTC. Translating gives CASRLGTYGYTF. The full variable domain, with the rest looked up from reference TRBV5-6 and TRBJ1-2, is DAGVTQSPTHLIKTRGQQVTLRCSPKSGHDTVSWYQQALGQGPQFIFQYYEEEERQRGNFPDRFSGHQFPNYSSELNVNALLLGDSALYLCASRLGTYGYTFGSGTRLTVV.